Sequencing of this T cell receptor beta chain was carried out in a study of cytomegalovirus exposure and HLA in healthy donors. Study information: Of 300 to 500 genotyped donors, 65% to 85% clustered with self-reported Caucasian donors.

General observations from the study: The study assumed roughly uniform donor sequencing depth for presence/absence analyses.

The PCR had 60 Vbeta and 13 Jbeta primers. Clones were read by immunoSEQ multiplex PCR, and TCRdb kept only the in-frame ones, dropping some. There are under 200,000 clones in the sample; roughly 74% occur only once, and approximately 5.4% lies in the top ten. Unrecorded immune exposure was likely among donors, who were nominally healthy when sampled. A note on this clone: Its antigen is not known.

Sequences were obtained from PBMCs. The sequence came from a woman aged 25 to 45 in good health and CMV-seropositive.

The CDR3 loop is CASGSGTEAFF. In DNA, the CDR3 is TGCGCCAGCGGATCCGGGACTGAAGCTTTCTTT. This chain joins TRBV10-1 and TRBJ1-1; D is undetermined. Germline V lookup: CDR1 WNHNN, CDR2 SYGVQD (reference sequence). V gave up 8 bases and J gave up 5 bases, with 9 bases separating them. This CDR3 contains 11 residues.